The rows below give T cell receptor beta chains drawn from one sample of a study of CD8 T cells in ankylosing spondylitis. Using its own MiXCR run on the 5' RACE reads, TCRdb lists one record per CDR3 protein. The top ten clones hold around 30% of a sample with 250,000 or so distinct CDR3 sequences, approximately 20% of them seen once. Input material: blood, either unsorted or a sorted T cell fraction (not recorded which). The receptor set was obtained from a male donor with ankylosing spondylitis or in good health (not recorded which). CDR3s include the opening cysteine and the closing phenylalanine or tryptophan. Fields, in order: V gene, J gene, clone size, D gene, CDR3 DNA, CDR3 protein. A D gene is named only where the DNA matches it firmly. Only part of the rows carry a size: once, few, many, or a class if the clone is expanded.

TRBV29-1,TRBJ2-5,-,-,TGCAGCGTTGCTGGGCTAGCACCCGGGGTGGAAGAGACCCAGTACTTC,CSVAGLAPGVEETQYF
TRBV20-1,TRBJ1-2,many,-,TGCAGTGCTTTTCCAGGGGAAGGCTACACCTTC,CSAFPGEGYTF
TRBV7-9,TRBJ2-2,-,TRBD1,TGTGCCAGCAACCAACAACGGGACAGCGAGAACACCGGGGAGCTGTTTTTT,CASNQQRDSENTGELFF
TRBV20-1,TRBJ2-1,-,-,TGCAGTGCCTCAAGCGGGGACAGCTCCTACAATGAGCAGTTCTTC,CSASSGDSSYNEQFF
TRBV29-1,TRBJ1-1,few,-,TGCAGCGTTGCGTCCCCGGGCACTGAAGCTTTCTTT,CSVASPGTEAFF
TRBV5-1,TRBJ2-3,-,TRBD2,TGCGCCAGCAGCCCGTGGGCGCAATCCGGGACTAGCGCTCCAGATACGCAGTATTTT,CASSPWAQSGTSAPDTQYF
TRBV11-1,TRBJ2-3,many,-,TGTGCCAGCAGCTTCGGGAACACAGATACGCAGTATTTT,CASSFGNTDTQYF
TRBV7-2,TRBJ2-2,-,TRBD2,TGTGCCAGCCCTAGCGGGAGGGCCCCCGGGGAGCTGTTTTTT,CASPSGRAPGELFF
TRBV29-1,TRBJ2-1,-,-,TGCAGCTGGGTCCTACTCTCCTACAATGAGCAGTTCTTC,CSWVLLSYNEQFF
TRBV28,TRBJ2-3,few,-,TGTGCTAGCAGTCCCCACTGGCGGGACGGCACAGATACGCAGTATTTT,CASSPHWRDGTDTQYF
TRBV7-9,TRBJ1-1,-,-,TGTGCCAGCAGCTTAGGACGGGGGAACACTGAAGCTTTCTTT,CASSLGRGNTEAFF
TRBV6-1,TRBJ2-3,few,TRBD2,TGTGCCAGCAGGCTCGGGGTAGCGGGAGACGCAGATACGCAGTATTTT,CASRLGVAGDADTQYF
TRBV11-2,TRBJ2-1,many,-,TGTGCCAGCAGCCCCGGTCGGGGCGGGACGTCCTACAATGAGCAGTTCTTC,CASSPGRGGTSYNEQFF
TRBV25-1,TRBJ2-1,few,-,TGTGCCAGCAGTGCTTACCGCACAGAGGGGGCTAGCGGAAGCTCCTACAATGAGCAGTTCTTC,CASSAYRTEGASGSSYNEQFF
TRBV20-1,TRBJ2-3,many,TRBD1,TGCAGTGCTAGAACTGGCGCGGCAGGGGGCATGACAGATACGCAGTATTTT,CSARTGAAGGMTDTQYF
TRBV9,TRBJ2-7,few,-,TGTGCCAGCAGCGTAGGGGGGGAGGACGAGCAGTACTTC,CASSVGGEDEQYF
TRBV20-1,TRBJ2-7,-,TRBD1,TGCAGTGCTACATCACCCGGGACAGGGGGCTACGAGCAGTACTTC,CSATSPGTGGYEQYF
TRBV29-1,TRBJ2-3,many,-,TGCAGCGTTGAAGCGGACGGGGGCTATACAGATACGCAGTATTTT,CSVEADGGYTDTQYF
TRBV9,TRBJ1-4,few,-,TGTGCCAGCAGCGTAGGTCTAAGTGGTGCAACTAATGAAAAACTGTTTTTT,CASSVGLSGATNEKLFF